These 2 T cell receptor beta chains originate from one sample sequenced in a study of blood T cell repertoires in COVID-19. Some clones are missing from TCRdb's copy, which holds only in-frame ones; the method was immunoSEQ multiplex PCR. The sample has about 110,000 clones, about 85% seen once. Sample: peripheral blood. The receptor set was obtained from a human donor in a cohort sampled during active COVID-19.

DNA for the CDR3: TGTGCCAGCAGCCCCCGGACAGGGTTGAATTCACCCCTCCACTTT. This gives the protein CASSPRTGLNSPLHF. This chain uses TRBV11-2 with TRBJ1-6; 8 bases are shared with TRBD1. V trimming: 5 bases; J trimming: 7 bases; junction bases outside the gene matches: 7. Germline assignment: CDR1 SGHAT and CDR2 FQNNGV. CDR3 length: 15 residues.

A remark on this clone: The sample has other DNA sequences that encode this CDR3 too. The chain joins TRBV12-3 or TRBV12-4 to TRBJ1-5, with D perhaps TRBD1 (6 bases). Trimming cost V 6 bases and J 4 bases, with 10 bases left between them. This CDR3 has 13 amino acids. The DNA of the CDR3 is TGTGCCAGCAGGGGTACAGGGAATCAGCCCCAGCATTTT. Residues: CASRGTGNQPQHF.